This T cell receptor (beta chain) was obtained from a study of cytomegalovirus exposure and HLA in healthy donors. With respect to this clone: The target antigen is unknown.

Regarding the study as a whole: Earlier findings revealed that most TCR beta V segments proved productive either about 90% or about 30% of the time.

This CDR3 is built from 14 residues. In germline, CDR1 is MNHEY, CDR2 SMNVEV (reference sequence). Germline trimming cut 6 bases from V and 3 bases from J; bases unmatched to any gene: 4. The study ran its PCR with 60 Vbeta and 13 Jbeta primers. Only in-frame clones appear in the TCRdb table, and some are missing; sequencing was by immunoSEQ multiplex PCR. The table shows roughly 200,000 clones, with about 90% occurring only once. The chain links TRBV27 to TRBJ2-1; TRBD2 matches at 8 bases. This clonotype originated in a man between 25 and 39 years old in good health and CMV-seronegative. Sequenced sample: PBMCs. This chain's CDR3 is CASRAGTSYNEQFF. In nucleotides, the CDR3 is TGTGCCAGCAGAGCCGGGACTAGCTACAATGAGCAGTTCTTC.